The TCR beta chain described here comes from a study of radiation and T cells in renal cell carcinoma. The study's findings and limits: Sampling covered only around 1 g of each tumor. Compared with controls, irradiated tumors showed greater TCR clonality.

Assay used: immunoSEQ multiplex PCR; TCRdb lists only in-frame clones, some missing. This sample has about 10,000 clones, with about three fifths found just once. With regard to this clone: Its specificity is not known.

Treatment specified: treatment-naive control, cytoreductive nephrectomy. The CDR3 totals 14 residues. V lost 5 bases and J 4 bases, leaving 14 bases between the germline ends. Per the germline V gene, CDR1 is SGHTA and CDR2 is FQGNSA. V is TRBV7-2 and J is TRBJ1-2; maybe TRBD1 (5 bases). The TCR sequence derives from a middle-aged man with renal cell carcinoma. Sequences were derived from tumor tissue, sampled from a patient whose treatment was nephrectomy without radiotherapy. In nucleotides, the CDR3 is TGTGCCAGCAGCCTCGGGGGACGGAGCTATGGCTACACCTTC. The encoded protein is CASSLGGRSYGYTF.